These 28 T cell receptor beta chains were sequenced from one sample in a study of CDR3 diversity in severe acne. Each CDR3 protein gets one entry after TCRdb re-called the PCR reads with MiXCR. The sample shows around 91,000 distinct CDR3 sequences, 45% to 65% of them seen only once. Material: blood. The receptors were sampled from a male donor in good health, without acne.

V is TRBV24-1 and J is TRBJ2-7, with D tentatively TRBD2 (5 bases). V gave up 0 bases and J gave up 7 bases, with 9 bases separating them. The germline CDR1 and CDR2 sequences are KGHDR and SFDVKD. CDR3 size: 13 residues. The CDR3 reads CATSDLSPGEQYF. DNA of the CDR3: TGTGCCACCAGTGATTTGTCTCCGGGGGAGCAGTACTTC.

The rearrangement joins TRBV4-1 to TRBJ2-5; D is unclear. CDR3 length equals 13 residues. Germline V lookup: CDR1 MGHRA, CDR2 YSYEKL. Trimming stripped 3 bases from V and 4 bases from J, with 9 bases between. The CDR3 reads CASSQGGRETQYF. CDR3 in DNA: TGCGCCAGCAGCCAGGGCGGCAGAGAGACCCAGTACTTC.

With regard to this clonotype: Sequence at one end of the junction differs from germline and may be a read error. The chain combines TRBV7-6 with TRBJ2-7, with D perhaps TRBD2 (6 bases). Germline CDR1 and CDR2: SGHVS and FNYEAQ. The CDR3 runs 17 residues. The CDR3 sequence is CASSQTFPLGGSGEQYF. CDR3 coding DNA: TGCGCCAGCAGCCAAACCTTCCCCTTAGGAGGGAGCGGCGAGCAGTACTTC.

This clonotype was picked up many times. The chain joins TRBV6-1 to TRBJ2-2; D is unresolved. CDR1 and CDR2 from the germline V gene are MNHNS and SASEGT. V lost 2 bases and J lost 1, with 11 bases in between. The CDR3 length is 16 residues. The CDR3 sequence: CASSESRHQNTGELFF. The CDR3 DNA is TGTGCCAGCAGTGAATCGCGGCACCAGAACACCGGGGAGCTGTTTTTT.

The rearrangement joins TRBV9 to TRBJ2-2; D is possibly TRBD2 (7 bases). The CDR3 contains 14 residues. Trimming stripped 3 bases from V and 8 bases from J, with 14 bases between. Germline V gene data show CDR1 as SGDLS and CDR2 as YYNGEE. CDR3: CASSEGGGEGELFF. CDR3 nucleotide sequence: TGTGCCAGCAGCGAGGGGGGGGGCGAAGGGGAGCTGTTTTTT.

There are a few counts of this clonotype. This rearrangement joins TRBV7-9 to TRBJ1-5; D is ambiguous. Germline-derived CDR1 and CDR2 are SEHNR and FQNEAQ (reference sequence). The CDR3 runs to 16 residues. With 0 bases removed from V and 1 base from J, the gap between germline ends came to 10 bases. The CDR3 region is CASSLAVQPSNQPQHF. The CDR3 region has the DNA TGTGCCAGCAGCTTAGCGGTACAGCCCAGCAATCAGCCCCAGCATTTT.

The CDR3 protein is CSARQGATEKLFF. DNA for the CDR3: TGCAGTGCTAGACAGGGGGCAACGGAAAAACTGTTTTTT. The genes are TRBV20-1 and TRBJ1-4; 8 bases match TRBD1. CDR1 and CDR2 (germline): DFQATT, SNEGSKA (reference sequence). V lost 2 bases to trimming and J lost 8 bases; unmatched junction nucleotides: 4. The CDR3 length is 13 residues.

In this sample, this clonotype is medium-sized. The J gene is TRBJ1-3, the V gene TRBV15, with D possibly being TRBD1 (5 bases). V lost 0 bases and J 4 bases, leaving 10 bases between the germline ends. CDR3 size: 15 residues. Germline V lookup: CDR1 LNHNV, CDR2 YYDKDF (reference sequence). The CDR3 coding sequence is TGTGCCACCAGCAGAGACCGGGACGGGGGAAACACCATATATTTT. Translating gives CATSRDRDGGNTIYF.

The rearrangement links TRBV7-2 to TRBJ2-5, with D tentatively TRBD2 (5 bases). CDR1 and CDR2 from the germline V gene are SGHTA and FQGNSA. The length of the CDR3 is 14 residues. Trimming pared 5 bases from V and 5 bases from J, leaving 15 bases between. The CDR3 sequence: CASSADPGVETQYF. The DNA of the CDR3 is TGTGCCAGCAGCGCCGACCCCGGGGTGGAGACCCAGTACTTC.

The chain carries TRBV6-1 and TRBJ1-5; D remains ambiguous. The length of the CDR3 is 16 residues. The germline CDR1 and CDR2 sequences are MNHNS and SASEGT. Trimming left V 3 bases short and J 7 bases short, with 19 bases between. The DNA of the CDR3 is TGTGCCAGCAGTGATATTGGGTCATCCCTCGGGCAGCCCCAGCATTTT. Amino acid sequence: CASSDIGSSLGQPQHF.

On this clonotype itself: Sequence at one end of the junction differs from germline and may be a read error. CDR3 in DNA: TGTGCCACCAGCGATTTTCTAGCGGGGGGGGGGGACAATGAGCAGTTCTTC. Translation gives CATSDFLAGGGDNEQFF. The chain employs TRBV24-1 and TRBJ2-1, with 12 bases aligning to TRBD2. The CDR3 sequence is 17 residues long. CDR1 KGHDR and CDR2 SFDVKD come from the germline V gene.

CDR3 loop: CASSRVTSGGEQFF. The CDR3 DNA sequence: TGTGCCAGCAGTCGCGTTACTAGCGGAGGTGAGCAGTTCTTC. The chain employs TRBV14 and TRBJ2-5, with 8 bases aligning to TRBD2. The DNA end is more similar to TRBJ2-1, so the J call may be wrong. The CDR3 has 14 amino acids. Germline values: CDR1 SGHDN, CDR2 FVKESK.

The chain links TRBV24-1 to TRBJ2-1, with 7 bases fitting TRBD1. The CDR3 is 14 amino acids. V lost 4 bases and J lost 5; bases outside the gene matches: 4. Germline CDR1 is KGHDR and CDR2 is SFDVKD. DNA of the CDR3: TGTGCCACCAGTGACCGGACAGGCAACAATGAGCAGTTCTTC. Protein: CATSDRTGNNEQFF.

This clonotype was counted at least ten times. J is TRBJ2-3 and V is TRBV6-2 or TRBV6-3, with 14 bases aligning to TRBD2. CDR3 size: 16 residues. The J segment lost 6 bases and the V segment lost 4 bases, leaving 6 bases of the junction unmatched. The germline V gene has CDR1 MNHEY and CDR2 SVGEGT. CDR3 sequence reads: CASSSTSGRGWDTQYF. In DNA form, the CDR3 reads TGTGCCAGCAGTTCGACTAGCGGGAGGGGCTGGGATACGCAGTATTTT.

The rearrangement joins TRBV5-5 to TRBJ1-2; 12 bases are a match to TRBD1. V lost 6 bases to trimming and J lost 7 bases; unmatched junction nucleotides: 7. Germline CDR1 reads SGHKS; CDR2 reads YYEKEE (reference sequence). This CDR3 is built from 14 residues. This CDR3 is CASTVGQGAFGYTF. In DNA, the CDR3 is TGTGCCAGCACCGTGGGACAGGGGGCGTTTGGCTACACCTTC.

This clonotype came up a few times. This chain's CDR3 is CASSPGDSNYGYTF. The CDR3 DNA is TGTGCCAGCAGCCCGGGGGACAGTAACTATGGCTACACCTTC. The chain joins TRBV9 to TRBJ1-2; 7 nucleotides line up with TRBD1. The V and J ends lost 4 bases and 1 base, in that order; junction bases with no gene match: 4. From germline, CDR1 is SGDLS and CDR2 YYNGEE. The length of the CDR3 is 14 residues. The entire variable domain, with the rest obtained from reference TRBV9 and TRBJ1-2, is as follows: DSGVTQTPKHLITATGQRVTLRCSPRSGDLSVYWYQQSLDQGLQFLIQYYNGEERAKGNILERFSAQQFPDLHSELNLSSLELGDSALYFCASSPGDSNYGYTFGSGTRLTVV.

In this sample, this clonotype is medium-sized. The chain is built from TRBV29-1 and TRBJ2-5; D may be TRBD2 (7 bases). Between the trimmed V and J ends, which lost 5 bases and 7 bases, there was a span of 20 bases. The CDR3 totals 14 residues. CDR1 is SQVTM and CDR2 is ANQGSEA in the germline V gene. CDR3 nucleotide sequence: TGCAGCGTTCAAAAGGGGGAGGGGAGGTGGACCCAGTACTTC. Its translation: CSVQKGEGRWTQYF.

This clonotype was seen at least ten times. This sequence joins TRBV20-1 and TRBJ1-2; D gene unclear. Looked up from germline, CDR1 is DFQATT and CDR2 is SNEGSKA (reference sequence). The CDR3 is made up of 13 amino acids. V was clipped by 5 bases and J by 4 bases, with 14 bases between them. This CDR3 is CSARGPNSYGYTF. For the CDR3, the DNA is TGCAGTGCTCGAGGCCCCAACAGCTATGGCTACACCTTC.

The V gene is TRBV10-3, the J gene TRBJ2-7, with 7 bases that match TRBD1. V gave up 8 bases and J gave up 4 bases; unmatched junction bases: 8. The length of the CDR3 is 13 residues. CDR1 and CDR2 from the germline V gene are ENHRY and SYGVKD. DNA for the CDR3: TGTGCCATCCGGCCGGACAGGTTATACGAGCAGTACTTC. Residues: CAIRPDRLYEQYF.

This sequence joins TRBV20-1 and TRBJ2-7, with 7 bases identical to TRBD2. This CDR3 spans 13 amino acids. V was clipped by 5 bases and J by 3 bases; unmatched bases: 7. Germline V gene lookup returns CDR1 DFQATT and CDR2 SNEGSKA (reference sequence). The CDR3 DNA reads TGCAGTGCTCCCCGCGGGACTAACTACGAGCAGTACTTC. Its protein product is CSAPRGTNYEQYF.

CDR3 nucleotides: TGTGCCAGCAGCCATGACAGTCATGATCAGCCCCAGCATTTT. It yields the protein CASSHDSHDQPQHF. The chain joins TRBV3-1 to TRBJ1-5, with D tentatively TRBD1 (5 bases). Germline-derived CDR1 and CDR2 are LGHDT and YNNKEL (reference sequence). The germline V and J ends were trimmed by 3 bases and 5 bases, with 11 bases remaining between them. This CDR3 region has 14 residues.

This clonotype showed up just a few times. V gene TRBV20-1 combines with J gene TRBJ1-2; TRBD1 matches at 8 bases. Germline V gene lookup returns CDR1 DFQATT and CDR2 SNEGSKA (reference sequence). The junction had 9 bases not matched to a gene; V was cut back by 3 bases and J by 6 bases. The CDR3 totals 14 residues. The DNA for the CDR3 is TGCAGTGCTAGTTACGGGACAGGCATTGATGGCTACACCTTC. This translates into CSASYGTGIDGYTF.

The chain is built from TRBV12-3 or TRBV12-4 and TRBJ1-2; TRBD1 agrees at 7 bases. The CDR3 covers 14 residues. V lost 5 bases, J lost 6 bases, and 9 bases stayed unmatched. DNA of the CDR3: TGTGCCAGCAGTCCAGGACAGGCTAATGATGGCTACACCTTC. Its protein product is CASSPGQANDGYTF.

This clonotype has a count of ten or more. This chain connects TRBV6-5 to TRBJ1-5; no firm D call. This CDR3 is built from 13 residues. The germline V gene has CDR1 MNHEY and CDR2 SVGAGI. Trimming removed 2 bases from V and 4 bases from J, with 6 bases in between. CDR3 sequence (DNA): TGTGCCAGCAGTTACGATGGGAATCAGCCCCAGCATTTT. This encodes CASSYDGNQPQHF.

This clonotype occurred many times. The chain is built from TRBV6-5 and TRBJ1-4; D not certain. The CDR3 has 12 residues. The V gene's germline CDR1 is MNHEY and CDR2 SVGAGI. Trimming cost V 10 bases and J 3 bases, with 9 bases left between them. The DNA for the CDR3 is TGTGCCACACACCTATCTAATGAAAAACTGTTTTTT. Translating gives CATHLSNEKLFF.

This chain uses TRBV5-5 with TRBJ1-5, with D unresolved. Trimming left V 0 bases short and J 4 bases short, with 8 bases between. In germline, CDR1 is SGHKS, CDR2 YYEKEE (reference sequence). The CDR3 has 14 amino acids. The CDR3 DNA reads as TGTGCCAGCAGCTTGGGGGCCCCTAATCAGCCCCAGCATTTT. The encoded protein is CASSLGAPNQPQHF.

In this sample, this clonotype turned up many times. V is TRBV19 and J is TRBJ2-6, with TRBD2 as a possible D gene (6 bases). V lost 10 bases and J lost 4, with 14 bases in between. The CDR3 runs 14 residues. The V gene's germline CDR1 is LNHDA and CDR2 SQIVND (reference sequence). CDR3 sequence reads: CATTAGGGANVLTF. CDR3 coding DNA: TGTGCCACCACGGCTGGGGGGGGGGCCAACGTCCTGACTTTC.

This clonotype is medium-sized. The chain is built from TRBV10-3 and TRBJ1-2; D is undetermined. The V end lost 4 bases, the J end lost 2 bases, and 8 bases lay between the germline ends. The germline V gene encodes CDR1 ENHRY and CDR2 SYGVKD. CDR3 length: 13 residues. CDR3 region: CAISGAGNYGYTF. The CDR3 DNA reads TGTGCCATCAGTGGAGCAGGCAACTATGGCTACACCTTC.